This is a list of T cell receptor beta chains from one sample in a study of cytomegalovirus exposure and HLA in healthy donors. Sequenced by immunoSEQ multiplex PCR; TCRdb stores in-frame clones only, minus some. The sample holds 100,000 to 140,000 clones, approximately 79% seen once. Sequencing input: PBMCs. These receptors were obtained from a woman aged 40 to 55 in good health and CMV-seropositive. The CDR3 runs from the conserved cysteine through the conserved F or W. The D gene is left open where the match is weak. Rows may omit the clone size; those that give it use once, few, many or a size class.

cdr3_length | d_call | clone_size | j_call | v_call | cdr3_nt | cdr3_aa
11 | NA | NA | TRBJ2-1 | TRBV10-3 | TGTGCCATCAGTGAGTCGGCTGAGCAGTTCTTC | CAISESAEQFF
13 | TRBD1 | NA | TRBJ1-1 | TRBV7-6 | TGTGCCAGCAGTGACAGGGTGAACACTGAAGCTTTCTTT | CASSDRVNTEAFF
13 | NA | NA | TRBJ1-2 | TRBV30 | TGTGCCTGGAGTGTACAAAGGGGCGAGGGCTACACCTTC | CAWSVQRGEGYTF
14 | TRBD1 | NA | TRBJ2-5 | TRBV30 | TGTGCCTGGAGCCCGACAGGGGGCCGGGAGACCCAGTACTTC | CAWSPTGGRETQYF
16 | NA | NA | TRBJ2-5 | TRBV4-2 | TGTGCCAGCAGCCAAGATGACGGTGGCGGTGGGGAGACCCAGTACTTC | CASSQDDGGGGETQYF
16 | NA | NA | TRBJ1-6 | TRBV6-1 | TGTGCCAGCAGTGAGGCCGGGAGCTCCTATAATTCACCCCTCCACTTT | CASSEAGSSYNSPLHF
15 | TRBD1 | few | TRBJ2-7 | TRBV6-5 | TGTGCCAGCAGTTACTTAGGACAGGGGACCTACGAGCAGTACTTC | CASSYLGQGTYEQYF
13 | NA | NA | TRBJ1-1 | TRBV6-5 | TGTGCCAGCAGTTACGGGAGGAACACTGAAGCTTTCTTT | CASSYGRNTEAFF
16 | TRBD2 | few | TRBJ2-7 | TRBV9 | TGTGCCAGCAGCTTGGGGACTAGCGGGGGGGCCCACGAGCAGTACTTC | CASSLGTSGGAHEQYF
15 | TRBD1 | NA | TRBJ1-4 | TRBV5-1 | TGCGCCAGCAGTTGGGGGACAGGCGGTAATGAAAAACTGTTTTTT | CASSWGTGGNEKLFF
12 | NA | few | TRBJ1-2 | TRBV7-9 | TGTGCCAGCAGCTTAGTAAACTATGGCTACACCTTC | CASSLVNYGYTF
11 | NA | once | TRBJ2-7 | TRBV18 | TGTGCCACCAAGCAAGCGGACGAGCAGTACTTC | CATKQADEQYF
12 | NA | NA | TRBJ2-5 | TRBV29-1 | TGCAGCGTTGATTATGGCGGTAAGACCCAGTACTTC | CSVDYGGKTQYF
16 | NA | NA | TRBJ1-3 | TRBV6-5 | TGTGCCAGCAGTTACGGGGGGGCAGGCTCTGGAAACACCATATATTTT | CASSYGGAGSGNTIYF
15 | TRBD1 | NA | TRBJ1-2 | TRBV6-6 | TGTGCCAGCAGCCCTGATCGACAGGGGGCGACGGGCTACACCTTC | CASSPDRQGATGYTF
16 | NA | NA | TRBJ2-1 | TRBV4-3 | TGCGCCAGCAGCCAAGATATGCAGGGTTGGGGTGATGAGCAGTTCTTC | CASSQDMQGWGDEQFF
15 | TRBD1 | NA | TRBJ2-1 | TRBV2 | TGTGCCAGCACCCCTGCAGGGGGCTCCTACAATGAGCAGTTCTTC | CASTPAGGSYNEQFF
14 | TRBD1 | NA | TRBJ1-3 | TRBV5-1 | TGCGCCAGCAGCCCGACAGGGGGAAAACACACCATATATTTT | CASSPTGGKHTIYF
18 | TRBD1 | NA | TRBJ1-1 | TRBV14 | TGTGCCAGCGGCCGTATGACAGGGGGCCTCACCGGAAGCACTGAAGCTTTCTTT | CASGRMTGGLTGSTEAFF
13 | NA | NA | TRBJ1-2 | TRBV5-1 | TGCGCCAGCAGCTTGGCAGGGTACGATGGCTACACCTTC | CASSLAGYDGYTF
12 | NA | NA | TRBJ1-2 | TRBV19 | TGTGCCAGTGAAGGACGACTAAGGGGCTACACCTTC | CASEGRLRGYTF
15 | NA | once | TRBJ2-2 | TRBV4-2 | TGTGCCAGCAGCCATACCGGAGCTACTACCGGGGAGCTGTTTTTT | CASSHTGATTGELFF
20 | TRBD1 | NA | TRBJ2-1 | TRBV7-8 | TGTGCCAGCAGCTTACTGGATCCTCGTCTGGGACAGGGGGTCTACAATGAGCAGTTCTTC | CASSLLDPRLGQGVYNEQFF
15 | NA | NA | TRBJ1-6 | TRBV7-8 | TGTGCCAGCAGCTTACAACCGGGGTACAATTCACCCCTCCACTTT | CASSLQPGYNSPLHF
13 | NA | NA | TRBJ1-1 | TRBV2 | TGTGCCAGCAGTGGCCAAACTAACACTGAAGCTTTCTTT | CASSGQTNTEAFF
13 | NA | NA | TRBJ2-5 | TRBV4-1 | TGCGCCAGCAGCCAACGTCTAGAGGGGGAGCAGTACTTC | CASSQRLEGEQYF
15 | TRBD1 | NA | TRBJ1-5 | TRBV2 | TGTGCCAGCAGTCCACAGGGGGCAAGCAATCAGCCCCAGCATTTT | CASSPQGASNQPQHF
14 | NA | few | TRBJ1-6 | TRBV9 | TGTGCCAGCAGCGTAGCAGGGTGGGATTCACCCCTCCACTTT | CASSVAGWDSPLHF
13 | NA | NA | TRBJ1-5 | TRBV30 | TGTGCCTGGAGTGGAGGGCACGATCAGCCCCAGCATTTT | CAWSGGHDQPQHF
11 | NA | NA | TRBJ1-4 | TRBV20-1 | TGCAGTGCTCCCCTGGGGGGGAAACTGTTTTTT | CSAPLGGKLFF
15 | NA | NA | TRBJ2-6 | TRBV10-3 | TGTGCCATCAGTGTGGGGGCCTCTGGGGCCAACGTCCTGACTTTC | CAISVGASGANVLTF
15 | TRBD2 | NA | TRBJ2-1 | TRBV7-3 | TGTGCCAGCAGCATAAAAGGACTAGCGGGGGAGGAGCAGTTCTTC | CASSIKGLAGEEQFF
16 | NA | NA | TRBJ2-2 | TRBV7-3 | TGTGCCAGCAGGAACATGGGCGGGACGAACACCGGGGAGCTGTTTTTT | CASRNMGGTNTGELFF
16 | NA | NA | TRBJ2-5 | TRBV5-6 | TGTGCCAGCAGCCTCCGGGTTATGCGGGGCCAAGAGACCCAGTACTTC | CASSLRVMRGQETQYF